These T cell receptor beta chains were read from a single sample in a study of OX40 agonist ivuxolimab in advanced cancers. Some clones are missing from TCRdb's copy, which holds only in-frame ones; the method was immunoSEQ multiplex PCR. The table shows tens of thousands of clones, with roughly 89% occurring only once. The sequencing used CD4+ or CD8+ T cells sorted from blood, collected in a trial of the OX40 agonist ivuxolimab. These receptors were taken from an adult with an advanced solid tumor such as melanoma, head and neck, liver or kidney cancer. Both conserved end residues are part of each CDR3. Fields, in order: J gene, D gene, CDR3 length, V gene, clone size, CDR3 protein, CDR3 DNA. A D gene is named only where the DNA matches it firmly. Not all rows give a size; the values are once, few, many and, for expanded clones, a class.

j_gene: TRBJ2-5; d_gene: -; len: 13; v_gene: TRBV5-1; abundance: -; CDR3aa: CASSFSGGETQYF; CDR3nt: TGCGCCAGCAGCTTTTCTGGGGGGGAGACCCAGTACTTC
j_gene: TRBJ2-3; d_gene: TRBD2; len: 15; v_gene: TRBV12-5; abundance: few; CDR3aa: CASGTLAGATDTQYF; CDR3nt: TGTGCTAGTGGTACCTTAGCGGGGGCCACAGATACGCAGTATTTT
j_gene: TRBJ2-7; d_gene: TRBD1; len: 13; v_gene: TRBV2; abundance: -; CDR3aa: CASRRDRGNEQYF; CDR3nt: TGTGCCAGCAGGCGGGACAGGGGTAACGAGCAGTACTTC
j_gene: TRBJ2-5; d_gene: TRBD2; len: 17; v_gene: TRBV4-1; abundance: -; CDR3aa: CASSQLGLAGGGETQYF; CDR3nt: TGCGCCAGCAGCCAACTGGGACTAGCGGGGGGCGGGGAGACCCAGTACTTC
j_gene: TRBJ2-5; d_gene: -; len: 14; v_gene: TRBV5-1; abundance: once; CDR3aa: CASSPEGGAETQYF; CDR3nt: TGCGCCAGCAGCCCCGAGGGGGGGGCGGAGACCCAGTACTTC
j_gene: TRBJ2-7; d_gene: TRBD2; len: 13; v_gene: TRBV6-1; abundance: -; CDR3aa: CASNPSGYYEQYF; CDR3nt: TGTGCCAGCAACCCTAGCGGATATTACGAGCAGTACTTC
j_gene: TRBJ1-1; d_gene: -; len: 16; v_gene: TRBV7-9; abundance: -; CDR3aa: CASSVDRGFRNTEAFF; CDR3nt: TGTGCCAGCAGCGTAGACCGCGGGTTCAGGAACACTGAAGCTTTCTTT
j_gene: TRBJ2-4; d_gene: -; len: 16; v_gene: TRBV19; abundance: -; CDR3aa: CASSIFGDLAKNIQYF; CDR3nt: TGTGCCAGTAGTATATTTGGAGACCTAGCCAAAAACATTCAGTACTTC
j_gene: TRBJ2-3; d_gene: TRBD2; len: 15; v_gene: TRBV5-5; abundance: -; CDR3aa: CASSSTSSSTDTQYF; CDR3nt: TGTGCCAGCAGCTCGACTAGCTCTAGCACAGATACGCAGTATTTT
j_gene: TRBJ1-4; d_gene: -; len: 14; v_gene: TRBV6-4; abundance: once; CDR3aa: CASSDSPGSEKLFF; CDR3nt: TGTGCCAGCAGTGACTCGCCGGGTAGTGAAAAACTGTTTTTT
j_gene: TRBJ1-2; d_gene: -; len: 13; v_gene: TRBV2; abundance: -; CDR3aa: CASSEDLFYGYTF; CDR3nt: TGTGCCAGCAGTGAAGACCTCTTCTATGGCTACACCTTC
j_gene: TRBJ1-2; d_gene: -; len: 14; v_gene: TRBV21-1; abundance: -; CDR3aa: CASSKPLGYYGYTF; CDR3nt: TGTGCCAGCAGCAAACCCCTGGGGTACTATGGCTACACCTTC
j_gene: TRBJ1-2; d_gene: TRBD1; len: 15; v_gene: TRBV2; abundance: -; CDR3aa: CASRGTGEGRYGYTF; CDR3nt: TGTGCCAGCAGAGGTACAGGGGAGGGACGCTATGGCTACACCTTC
j_gene: TRBJ2-3; d_gene: -; len: 15; v_gene: TRBV4-1; abundance: -; CDR3aa: CASSRGNGRTDTQYF; CDR3nt: TGCGCCAGCAGCCGGGGGAACGGGCGCACAGATACGCAGTATTTT
j_gene: TRBJ1-2; d_gene: -; len: 14; v_gene: TRBV19; abundance: -; CDR3aa: CASSIFGANYGYTF; CDR3nt: TGTGCCAGTAGTATTTTCGGGGCTAACTATGGCTACACCTTC
j_gene: TRBJ1-1; d_gene: -; len: 14; v_gene: TRBV5-4; abundance: -; CDR3aa: CASSLRDTNTEAFF; CDR3nt: TGTGCCAGCAGCTTGAGGGACACCAACACTGAAGCTTTCTTT
j_gene: TRBJ2-2; d_gene: TRBD2; len: 18; v_gene: TRBV7-6; abundance: -; CDR3aa: CASSYLAGGNTNTGELFF; CDR3nt: TGTGCCAGCAGTTATTTAGCGGGGGGAAATACGAACACCGGGGAGCTGTTTTTT
j_gene: TRBJ1-1; d_gene: TRBD1; len: 16; v_gene: TRBV27; abundance: -; CDR3aa: CASSLGTGGQGTEAFF; CDR3nt: TGTGCCAGCAGTTTGGGGACAGGGGGCCAAGGGACTGAAGCTTTCTTT
j_gene: TRBJ2-1; d_gene: TRBD2; len: 16; v_gene: TRBV6-5; abundance: -; CDR3aa: CASSYSRSGVGNEQFF; CDR3nt: TGTGCCAGCAGTTACTCGAGAAGCGGGGTAGGCAATGAGCAGTTCTTC
j_gene: TRBJ2-7; d_gene: -; len: 14; v_gene: TRBV5-4; abundance: once; CDR3aa: CASSRDRFSYEQYF; CDR3nt: TGTGCCAGCAGCCGTGACCGATTCTCCTACGAGCAGTACTTC
j_gene: TRBJ2-7; d_gene: TRBD1; len: 14; v_gene: TRBV6-1; abundance: -; CDR3aa: CASSLGQEPYEQYF; CDR3nt: TGTGCCAGCAGCTTGGGACAGGAACCCTACGAGCAGTACTTC
j_gene: TRBJ1-2; d_gene: -; len: 13; v_gene: TRBV6-1; abundance: -; CDR3aa: CASSPQVSYGYTF; CDR3nt: TGTGCCAGCAGCCCCCAAGTAAGCTATGGCTACACCTTC
j_gene: TRBJ2-3; d_gene: TRBD1; len: 15; v_gene: TRBV5-1; abundance: once; CDR3aa: CASSLMTGSTDTQYF; CDR3nt: TGCGCCAGCAGCCTTATGACAGGGAGCACAGATACGCAGTATTTT
j_gene: TRBJ2-5; d_gene: TRBD2; len: 15; v_gene: TRBV7-9; abundance: -; CDR3aa: CASSSSGTSGETQYF; CDR3nt: TGTGCCAGCAGCTCCTCCGGGACTAGTGGAGAGACCCAGTACTTC
j_gene: TRBJ2-3; d_gene: TRBD2; len: 17; v_gene: TRBV11-2; abundance: -; CDR3aa: CASSLGVQRGATDTQYF; CDR3nt: TGTGCCAGCAGCTTAGGGGTCCAGCGGGGGGCGACAGATACGCAGTATTTT
j_gene: TRBJ2-2; d_gene: -; len: 16; v_gene: TRBV12-5; abundance: -; CDR3aa: CASGLFLATNTGELFF; CDR3nt: TGTGCTAGTGGCCTCTTCCTAGCGACGAACACCGGGGAGCTGTTTTTT
j_gene: TRBJ1-5; d_gene: TRBD1; len: 16; v_gene: TRBV10-2; abundance: -; CDR3aa: CASSELARTGNQPQHF; CDR3nt: TGCGCCAGCAGTGAGTTAGCCCGGACAGGGAATCAGCCCCAGCATTTT
j_gene: TRBJ1-1; d_gene: -; len: 12; v_gene: TRBV25-1; abundance: -; CDR3aa: CASSDRGGKAFF; CDR3nt: TGTGCCAGCAGTGATCGGGGTGGGAAAGCTTTCTTT
j_gene: TRBJ1-4; d_gene: -; len: 14; v_gene: TRBV19; abundance: -; CDR3aa: CASSTGLTNEKLFF; CDR3nt: TGTGCCAGTAGTACAGGACTAACTAATGAAAAACTGTTTTTT
j_gene: TRBJ2-7; d_gene: -; len: 12; v_gene: TRBV6-1; abundance: -; CDR3aa: CASSEQIYEQYF; CDR3nt: TGTGCCAGCAGTGAACAGATCTACGAGCAGTACTTC
j_gene: TRBJ2-3; d_gene: TRBD2; len: 15; v_gene: TRBV4-2; abundance: -; CDR3aa: CASSLTSVSTDTQYF; CDR3nt: TGTGCCAGCAGTTTGACTAGCGTTAGCACAGATACGCAGTATTTT
j_gene: TRBJ2-7; d_gene: -; len: 12; v_gene: TRBV28; abundance: -; CDR3aa: CASSRGGDEQYF; CDR3nt: TGTGCCAGCAGTAGAGGGGGGGACGAGCAGTACTTC
j_gene: TRBJ2-1; d_gene: -; len: 15; v_gene: TRBV11-2; abundance: -; CDR3aa: CASSLDVRVRGEQFF; CDR3nt: TGTGCCAGCAGCTTAGACGTACGGGTACGTGGGGAGCAGTTCTTC
j_gene: TRBJ1-6; d_gene: -; len: 15; v_gene: TRBV6-5; abundance: -; CDR3aa: CASSKDPGGNSPLHF; CDR3nt: TGTGCCAGCAGTAAGGACCCGGGGGGCAATTCACCCCTCCACTTT
j_gene: TRBJ2-1; d_gene: -; len: 13; v_gene: TRBV5-6; abundance: -; CDR3aa: CASSLGQGFEQFF; CDR3nt: TGTGCCAGCAGCTTGGGCCAGGGCTTTGAGCAGTTCTTC
j_gene: TRBJ1-1; d_gene: -; len: 14; v_gene: TRBV25-1; abundance: -; CDR3aa: CASSSVKTNTEAFF; CDR3nt: TGTGCCAGCAGTAGTGTTAAGACGAACACTGAAGCTTTCTTT
j_gene: TRBJ1-1; d_gene: -; len: 15; v_gene: TRBV11-2; abundance: -; CDR3aa: CASTGIPQGNTEAFF; CDR3nt: TGTGCCAGCACCGGAATACCTCAGGGGAACACTGAAGCTTTCTTT
j_gene: TRBJ1-1; d_gene: -; len: 15; v_gene: TRBV30; abundance: -; CDR3aa: CAWGPLGQINTEAFF; CDR3nt: TGTGCCTGGGGCCCGCTCGGACAGATAAACACTGAAGCTTTCTTT
j_gene: TRBJ2-7; d_gene: TRBD2; len: 15; v_gene: TRBV5-1; abundance: few; CDR3aa: CASSQTSGGQYEQYF; CDR3nt: TGCGCCAGCAGCCAGACTAGCGGGGGACAATACGAGCAGTACTTC
j_gene: TRBJ2-3; d_gene: TRBD2; len: 16; v_gene: TRBV7-8; abundance: -; CDR3aa: CASALNSGGDTDTQYF; CDR3nt: TGTGCCAGCGCCCTTAATAGCGGGGGGGACACAGATACGCAGTATTTT
j_gene: TRBJ1-5; d_gene: TRBD1; len: 16; v_gene: TRBV5-5; abundance: -; CDR3aa: CASSLYRGNSNQPQHF; CDR3nt: TGTGCCAGCAGCCTATACAGGGGAAATAGCAATCAGCCCCAGCATTTT
j_gene: TRBJ2-5; d_gene: TRBD2; len: 16; v_gene: TRBV6-8; abundance: -; CDR3aa: CASSFRSERGQETQYF; CDR3nt: TGTGCCAGCAGCTTCCGCTCGGAGCGGGGTCAAGAGACCCAGTACTTC
j_gene: TRBJ2-1; d_gene: TRBD2; len: 16; v_gene: TRBV5-1; abundance: -; CDR3aa: CASSLILAGAGDEQFF; CDR3nt: TGCGCCAGCAGTTTAATACTAGCGGGGGCCGGGGATGAGCAGTTCTTC
j_gene: TRBJ1-2; d_gene: -; len: 13; v_gene: TRBV4-1; abundance: -; CDR3aa: CASSHEQSYGYTF; CDR3nt: TGCGCCAGCAGCCACGAACAGTCCTATGGCTACACCTTC
j_gene: TRBJ1-2; d_gene: -; len: 13; v_gene: TRBV11-2; abundance: -; CDR3aa: CASSFGGTGGYTF; CDR3nt: TGTGCCAGCAGCTTTGGGGGGACTGGTGGCTACACCTTC
j_gene: TRBJ1-6; d_gene: -; len: 13; v_gene: TRBV5-1; abundance: -; CDR3aa: CASSLSTNSPLHF; CDR3nt: TGCGCCAGCAGCTTGTCTACAAATTCACCCCTCCACTTT
j_gene: TRBJ1-1; d_gene: TRBD1; len: 14; v_gene: TRBV2; abundance: -; CDR3aa: CASRGGQWNTEAFF; CDR3nt: TGTGCCAGCAGAGGGGGACAGTGGAACACTGAAGCTTTCTTT